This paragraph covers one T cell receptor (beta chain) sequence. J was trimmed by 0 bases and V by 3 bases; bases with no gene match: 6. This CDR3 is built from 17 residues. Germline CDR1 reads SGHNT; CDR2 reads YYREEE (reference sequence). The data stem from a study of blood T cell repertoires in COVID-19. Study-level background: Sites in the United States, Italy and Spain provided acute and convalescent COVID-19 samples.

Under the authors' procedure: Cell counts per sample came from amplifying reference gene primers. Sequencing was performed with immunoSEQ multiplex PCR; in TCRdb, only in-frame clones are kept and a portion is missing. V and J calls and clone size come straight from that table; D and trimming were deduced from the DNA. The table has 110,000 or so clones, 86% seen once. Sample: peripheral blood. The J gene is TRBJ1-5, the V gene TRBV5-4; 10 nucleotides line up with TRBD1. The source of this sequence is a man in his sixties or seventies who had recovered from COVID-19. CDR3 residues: CASSSGTGDDSNQPQHF. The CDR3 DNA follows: TGTGCCAGCAGCTCCGGGACAGGGGATGATAGCAATCAGCCCCAGCATTTT.